Below, 22 T cell receptor beta chains from the same sample are listed, as sequenced in a study of T cell responses to AZD1222 COVID-19 vaccine. Some clones are missing from TCRdb's copy, which holds only in-frame ones; the method was immunoSEQ multiplex PCR. The sample holds tens of thousands of clones, about 85% seen once. The sample consisted of peripheral blood, taken on day 0 of AZD1222 vaccination. The receptors were sampled from an adult in good health.

The gene calls are TRBV4-3 and TRBJ1-1, with D unresolved. There are 13 residues in the CDR3. Trimming left V 0 bases short and J 4 bases short, with 6 bases between. Germline CDR1 is LGHNA and CDR2 is YSLEER. This CDR3 is CASSQDESTEAFF. CDR3 DNA: TGCGCCAGCAGCCAAGATGAGTCCACTGAAGCTTTCTTT.

V usage is TRBV9 and J usage is TRBJ2-2; 9 nucleotides agree with TRBD2. The germline V gene has CDR1 SGDLS and CDR2 YYNGEE. The V and J ends lost 4 bases and 0 bases, in that order; junction bases with no gene match: 7. CDR3 length equals 17 residues. The CDR3 loop reads CASSPRLAASNTGELFF. DNA of the CDR3: TGTGCCAGCAGCCCCCGACTAGCGGCGTCGAACACCGGGGAGCTGTTTTTT.

This chain links TRBV11-3 with TRBJ2-1, with a tentative D call TRBD2 (9 bases). The length of the CDR3 is 18 residues. V lost 0 bases and J lost 2, with 17 bases in between. Germline CDR1 reads SGHNT; CDR2 reads YENEEA. DNA of the CDR3: TGTGCCAGCAGCTTAGATCAGGGGGCTAGCGGGGCCTACAATGAGCAGTTCTTC. This sequence encodes CASSLDQGASGAYNEQFF.

V is TRBV30 and J is TRBJ2-5; D might be TRBD1 (5 bases). V lost 0 bases and J lost 2, with 13 bases in between. CDR1 is GTSNPN, CDR2 SVGIG, per germline (reference sequence). CDR3 length: 15 amino acids. The CDR3 nucleotides are TGTGCCTGGAGTGTAGGTGGGGCTTATCAAGAGACCCAGTACTTC. The encoded protein is CAWSVGGAYQETQYF.

This clone was recorded once. The chain is built from TRBV7-9 and TRBJ1-3; D is undetermined. The CDR3 totals 12 residues. Deletions cut 8 bases from V and 4 bases from J, with 9 bases between. The germline V gene encodes CDR1 SEHNR and CDR2 FQNEAQ (reference sequence). The CDR3 sequence is CASVREGNTIYF. For the CDR3, the DNA is TGTGCCAGCGTAAGAGAGGGAAACACCATATATTTT. Drawing the rest from reference TRBV7-9 and TRBJ1-3, the complete variable domain is DTGVSQNPRHKITKRGQNVTFRCDPISEHNRLYWYRQTLGQGPEFLTYFQNEAQLEKSRLLSDRFSAERPKGSFSTLEIQRTEQGDSAMYLCASVREGNTIYFGEGSWLTVV.

This clone appeared once. V and J are TRBV12-3 or TRBV12-4 and TRBJ1-2, with 7 bases identical to TRBD1. This CDR3 comprises 13 residues. The V segment lost 6 bases and the J segment 8 bases; nucleotides outside the gene matches: 9. The CDR3 DNA reads as TGTGCCAGCAGCCCCACAGGGGTCAGAGGCTACACCTTC. Translation gives CASSPTGVRGYTF.

The chain uses TRBV5-1 and TRBJ1-5; D perhaps matches TRBD1 (6 bases). The CDR3 spans 15 residues. Deletions cut 0 bases from V and 6 bases from J, with 13 bases between. Per the germline V gene, CDR1 is SGHRS and CDR2 is YFSETQ. Here the CDR3 DNA reads TGCGCCAGCAGCTTGGATGGGGGGGCAAGTCAGCCCCAGCATTTT. Amino acids: CASSLDGGASQPQHF.

CDR3 in amino acids: CASSQNGQGAVYEQYF. The CDR3 DNA follows: TGCGCCAGCAGCCAAAACGGACAGGGGGCTGTCTACGAGCAGTACTTC. This rearrangement joins TRBV4-1 to TRBJ2-7; TRBD1 matches 11 bases. In germline, CDR1 is MGHRA, CDR2 YSYEKL. The CDR3 extends over 16 amino acids. J gave up 3 bases and V 2 bases, and 6 bases lay outside the gene matches.

This clone was detected only once. The chain uses TRBV6-5 and TRBJ1-4, with TRBD1 as a possible D gene (6 bases). This CDR3 has 14 amino acids. V lost 2 bases to trimming and J lost 6 bases, with 10 bases between them. Germline CDR1 MNHEY, CDR2 SVGAGI. The CDR3 is CASSYGGADEKLFF. DNA of the CDR3: TGTGCCAGCAGTTACGGGGGGGCGGATGAAAAACTGTTTTTT.

By sample fraction, this clone is medium-sized. The chain uses TRBV6-5 and TRBJ1-6; the D gene is possibly TRBD1 (5 bases). The CDR3 is 13 residues long. Germline-derived CDR1 and CDR2 are MNHEY and SVGAGI. V dropped 0 bases and J dropped 13 bases, with 10 bases sitting between them. The CDR3 bases are TGTGCCAGCAGTTACTCGCCAGGGCTGCCCCTCCACTTT. Translated: CASSYSPGLPLHF.

V is TRBV5-4 and J is TRBJ2-5; D is undetermined. V was shortened by 3 bases and J by 4 bases, with 13 bases between the two germline ends. CDR1 and CDR2 from the germline V gene are SGHNT and YYREEE (reference sequence). This CDR3 has 14 residues. The CDR3 DNA sequence: TGTGCCAGCAGCTCGAATTGGGGATCAGAGACCCAGTACTTC. Translating gives CASSSNWGSETQYF.

As to this clone: This sample also contains other DNA sequences that code for the same CDR3. The chain links TRBV6-4 to TRBJ2-2; D unresolved. The CDR3 has 13 residues. CDR1 MRHNA and CDR2 SNTAGT come from the germline V gene. V dropped 0 bases and J dropped 6 bases, with 5 bases sitting between them. DNA of the CDR3: TGTGCCAGCAGTGACTCGTCTTCCGGGGAGCTGTTTTTT. As protein: CASSDSSSGELFF.

The chain carries TRBV5-1 and TRBJ1-2; 7 nucleotides match TRBD1. Germline values: CDR1 SGHRS, CDR2 YFSETQ. Germline trimming cut 3 bases from V and 4 bases from J; bases unmatched to any gene: 9. This CDR3 region has 15 residues. This CDR3 is CASSSGQHLVYGYTF. CDR3 DNA sequence: TGCGCCAGCAGCTCGGGACAGCACCTTGTCTATGGCTACACCTTC.

The CDR3 DNA reads as TGTGCCAGCAGCCCCCGGACGGTTTATAATTCACCCCTCCACTTT. This gives the protein CASSPRTVYNSPLHF. V gene TRBV14 combines with J gene TRBJ1-6; D unclear. V lost 4 bases to trimming and J lost 4 bases, with 11 bases between them. The CDR3 spans 15 residues. From germline, CDR1 is SGHDN and CDR2 FVKESK. Full variable domain (rest looked up from reference TRBV14 and TRBJ1-6): EAGVTQFPSHSVIEKGQTVTLRCDPISGHDNLYWYRRVMGKEIKFLLHFVKESKQDESGMPNNRFLAERTGGTYSTLKVQPAELEDSGVYFCASSPRTVYNSPLHFGNGTRLTVT.

V usage is TRBV7-9 and J usage is TRBJ1-2; possible D gene TRBD1, 6 bases. Trimming stripped 3 bases from V and 4 bases from J, with 12 bases between. The germline gives CDR1 SEHNR, CDR2 FQNEAQ (reference sequence). The CDR3 contains 14 residues. CDR3 nucleotides: TGTGCCAGCAGCTTCGAACAGGGCGGCTATGGCTACACCTTC. Protein: CASSFEQGGYGYTF.

V is TRBV6-5 and J is TRBJ2-3, with TRBD1 matching 8 bases. The CDR3 length is 14 residues. The trim removed 6 bases at V and 4 bases at J, leaving 6 bases unmatched. CDR1 is MNHEY, CDR2 SVGAGI, per germline. CDR3 sequence: CASRVGQGSDTQYF. The CDR3, as DNA: TGTGCCAGCAGAGTAGGACAGGGCTCAGATACGCAGTATTTT.

The V gene is TRBV25-1, the J gene TRBJ2-3, with TRBD2 matching 11 bases. The CDR3 loop spans 15 amino acids. Trimming removed 6 bases from V and 0 bases from J; junction bases left unmatched: 2. Germline V gene lookup returns CDR1 MGHDK and CDR2 SYGVNS. DNA of the CDR3: TGTGCCAGCAGGGTAGCGGGGGGGAGCACAGATACGCAGTATTTT. It encodes CASRVAGGSTDTQYF. The entire variable domain, with the rest obtained from reference TRBV25-1 and TRBJ2-3, is as follows: EADIYQTPRYLVIGTGKKITLECSQTMGHDKMYWYQQDPGMELHLIHYSYGVNSTEKGDLSSESTVSRIRTEHFPLTLESARPSHTSQYLCASRVAGGSTDTQYFGPGTRLTVL.

The rearrangement joins TRBV7-6 to TRBJ2-7, with a tentative D call TRBD2 (7 bases). V was clipped by 5 bases and J by 2 bases, with 19 bases between them. CDR3 size: 16 residues. The germline V gene has CDR1 SGHVS and CDR2 FNYEAQ. CDR3 residues: CASSPRGLHTPYEQYF. CDR3 nucleotides: TGTGCCAGCAGCCCGCGGGGGCTCCACACTCCCTACGAGCAGTACTTC.

This chain links TRBV27 with TRBJ1-6, with a weak D call TRBD1 (5 bases). The V end was cut by 5 bases, the J end by 7 bases, with 9 bases between. The germline gives CDR1 MNHEY, CDR2 SMNVEV (reference sequence). This CDR3 has 13 amino acids. The CDR3 bases are TGTGCCAGCAGTCCCCGACAGAATTCACCCCTCCACTTT. It is translated as CASSPRQNSPLHF.

CDR3 loop: CASSTLDTGYTGELFF. CDR3 nucleotide sequence: TGCGCCAGCAGCACTCTGGACACGGGGTACACCGGGGAGCTGTTTTTT. This chain links TRBV5-1 with TRBJ2-2; D may be TRBD1 or TRBD2 (5 bases each). The CDR3 length is 16 residues. The V and J ends lost 4 bases and 3 bases respectively, with 16 bases between them. Germline V gives CDR1 SGHRS, CDR2 YFSETQ.

The CDR3 is CASSTDRGYEQYF. The CDR3 DNA sequence: TGTGCCAGTAGTACGGACAGGGGCTACGAGCAGTACTTC. The V and J genes are TRBV19 and TRBJ2-7; 9 bases agree with TRBD1. Germline CDR1 LNHDA, CDR2 SQIVND (reference sequence). J gave up 3 bases and V 4 bases, and 1 base lay outside the gene matches. This CDR3 has 13 amino acids.

V is TRBV5-8 and J is TRBJ1-2; D is unresolved. With 7 bases removed from V and 0 bases from J, the gap between germline ends came to 16 bases. Germline CDR1 and CDR2: SGHTS and YDEGEE. This CDR3 has 15 amino acids. In DNA, the CDR3 is TGTGCCAGCGTCCTGCGACAACCAGCTAACTATGGCTACACCTTC. Its translation is CASVLRQPANYGYTF.